The 9 T cell receptor beta chains below were found in one sample sequenced in a study of regulatory T cells in long-lasting Graves disease. The TCR beta library used iRepertoire HTBI primers with Arm-PCR amplification of CDR3. TCRdb processed the multiplex PCR reads anew with MiXCR; each CDR3 protein has one entry. This sample carries about 300,000 distinct CDR3 sequences, 20% to 25% of them seen once, and the ten largest clones take roughly three fifths. Noted time point: persistent/refractory GD, antithyroid drugs over 5 years with positive TRAb. Generation of the TCR library employed RNA extracted from PBMCs. The sample consisted of peripheral blood mononuclear cells (PBMCs), taken when the disease was refractory, from a patient treated with antithyroid drugs. The receptors originated from a female donor with Graves disease.

This clonotype showed up just a few times. V and J are TRBV5-8 and TRBJ2-5, with 9 positions matching TRBD2. Germline values: CDR1 SGHTS, CDR2 YDEGEE. The CDR3 extends over 14 amino acids. V shed 5 bases and J 0 bases; nucleotides not matched to a gene: 2. This chain's CDR3 is CASRTSGYQETQYF. The DNA for the CDR3 is TGTGCCAGCAGGACTAGCGGATACCAAGAGACCCAGTACTTC.

This clonotype was detected only a few times. The chain uses TRBV11-2 and TRBJ2-3, with no clear D. This CDR3 has 13 amino acids. Germline V gene lookup returns CDR1 SGHAT and CDR2 FQNNGV. With 3 bases removed from V and 4 bases from J, the gap between germline ends came to 8 bases. The CDR3 DNA sequence: TGTGCCAGCAGCTTCTTAGGCGCAGATACGCAGTATTTT. Protein sequence: CASSFLGADTQYF. The full variable domain, in which reference TRBV11-2 and TRBJ2-3 provide the parts outside the CDR3, is EAGVAQSPRYKIIEKRQSVAFWCNPISGHATLYWYQQILGQGPKLLIQFQNNGVVDDSQLPKDRFSAERLKGVDSTLKIQPAKLEDSAVYLCASSFLGADTQYFGPGTRLTVL.

This clonotype appeared once. The chain links TRBV3-1 to TRBJ2-7, with D maybe TRBD2 (6 bases). CDR1 is LGHDT, CDR2 YNNKEL, per germline (reference sequence). V was shortened by 1 base and J by 5 bases, with 15 bases between the two germline ends. This CDR3 is built from 15 residues. The CDR3 spells CASSQGDFLSDEQYF. In DNA, the CDR3 is TGTGCCAGCAGCCAAGGGGACTTCCTTTCGGACGAGCAGTACTTC.

Of note for this clonotype: A much larger clone is a single base away; this may be a read error. The chain is built from TRBV28 and TRBJ1-6, with TRBD1 matching over 7 bases. Germline V lookup: CDR1 MDHEN, CDR2 SYDVKM. This CDR3 is 14 amino acids long. The CDR3 coding sequence is TGTGCCAGCAGTCCGGGACAGTATAATCCACCCCTCCACTTT. Translating it yields CASSPGQYNPPLHF.

This clonotype has at least ten counts. V usage is TRBV27 and J usage is TRBJ2-2; D unresolved. The germline CDR1 and CDR2 sequences are MNHEY and SMNVEV (reference sequence). V gave up 8 bases and J gave up 4 bases, with 11 bases separating them. The CDR3 totals 13 residues. The CDR3: CASGPYGTGELFF. CDR3 bases: TGTGCCAGCGGCCCGTATGGCACCGGGGAGCTGTTTTTT.

This clonotype was found many times. The rearrangement joins TRBV7-9 to TRBJ2-7, with D perhaps given as TRBD1 or TRBD2 (6 bases each). CDR1 is SEHNR and CDR2 is FQNEAQ in the germline V gene (reference sequence). The CDR3 has 15 amino acids. V lost 5 bases and J 3 bases, leaving 17 bases between the germline ends. The CDR3 bases are TGTGCCAGCAGCAAGGGGGGCGGACAGAGCTACGAGCAGTACTTC. This encodes CASSKGGGQSYEQYF.

This clonotype was seen more than once but under ten times. The V gene is TRBV27, the J gene TRBJ2-7, with D hard to call. Germline CDR1 is MNHEY and CDR2 is SMNVEV (reference sequence). This CDR3 comprises 13 residues. Trimming left V 6 bases short and J 0 bases short, with 9 bases between. CDR3 amino acids: CASSAGFSYEQYF. CDR3 DNA sequence: TGTGCCAGCAGCGCCGGATTCTCCTACGAGCAGTACTTC.

The V and J genes are TRBV10-3 and TRBJ2-7; D is ambiguous. The CDR3 has 14 residues. Trimming shortened V by 2 bases and J by 0 bases, and 8 bases separated the two germline ends. Germline V lookup: CDR1 ENHRY, CDR2 SYGVKD. CDR3 bases: TGTGCCATCAGTGAGGGGCTGCTCTCCTACGAGCAGTACTTC. Protein sequence: CAISEGLLSYEQYF.

Only a few counts were recorded for this clonotype. V usage is TRBV4-1 and J usage is TRBJ2-7; D is ambiguous. Trimming cost V 0 bases and J 6 bases, with 6 bases left between them. Germline values: CDR1 MGHRA, CDR2 YSYEKL. This CDR3 has 12 residues. The CDR3 here is CASSQDMSEQYF. CDR3 in DNA: TGCGCCAGCAGCCAAGACATGAGCGAGCAGTACTTC.